This T cell receptor beta chain was profiled in a study of blood T cell repertoires in COVID-19. At the level of the study: Whether acute or convalescent, the COVID-19 samples came from the United States, Italy and Spain.

The CDR3 consists of 16 residues. Germline CDR1 and CDR2: LNHDA and SQIVND (reference sequence). V was shortened by 1 base and J by 5 bases, with 14 bases between the two germline ends. TCRdb's table, derived via immunoSEQ multiplex PCR, lists solely in-frame clones and lacks some. The data contain about 50,000 clones, 75% to 85% of them singletons. This clone was detected a few times. This chain links TRBV19 with TRBJ1-4, with no clear D. This clonotype was obtained from a woman aged 55-69 years with acute or convalescent COVID-19. Sample: peripheral blood. CDR3 sequence (DNA): TGTGCCAGTAGTATAGTCCCAGGTACAAGAAATGAAAAACTGTTTTTT. It codes for CASSIVPGTRNEKLFF.